This T cell receptor (beta chain) was found in a study of CD4 T cells in relation to SARS-CoV-2 and coronaviruses. The germline CDR1 and CDR2 sequences are SEHNR and FQNEAQ (reference sequence). The CDR3 is 13 residues long. Trimming removed 3 bases from V and 5 bases from J, with 8 bases in between. CD4+ T cells from unexposed donors were obtained before the COVID-19 pandemic (2011-2018). Isolation of CD4+ T cells took place after around 11 days in culture. As cell numbers allowed, unexposed-donor CD4+ T cells faced SARS-CoV-2 S/N and four cold-coronavirus spikes. TCRdb's table, derived via immunoSEQ multiplex PCR, lists solely in-frame clones and lacks some. This table holds about 15,000 clones, approximately 80% found once. This clone was recorded only once. Its antigen is unidentified.

The chain is built from TRBV7-9 and TRBJ2-1; D is unclear. The sequencing input was CD4+ T cells from PBMCs, cultured in vitro. The clonotype comes from a human donor in good health. The CDR3 region has the DNA TGTGCCAGCAGCTTTCTAAACAACAATGAGCAGTTCTTC. It codes for CASSFLNNNEQFF.